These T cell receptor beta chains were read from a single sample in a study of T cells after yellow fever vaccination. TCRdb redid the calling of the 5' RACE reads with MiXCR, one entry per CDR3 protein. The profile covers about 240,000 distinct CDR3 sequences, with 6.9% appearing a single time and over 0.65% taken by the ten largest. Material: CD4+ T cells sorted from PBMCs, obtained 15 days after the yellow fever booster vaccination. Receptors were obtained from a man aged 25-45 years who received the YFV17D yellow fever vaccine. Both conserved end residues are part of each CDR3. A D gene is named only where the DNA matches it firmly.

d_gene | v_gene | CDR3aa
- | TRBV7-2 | CASSLTDRFEETGELFF
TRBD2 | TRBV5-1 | CASSLGLAGSPDTQYF
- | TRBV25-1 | CASSEGRHRGSYEQYF
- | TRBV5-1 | CASSWGRDEQYF
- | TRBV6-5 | CASSYAGGFANTGELFF
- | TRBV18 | CASSPPTPLQDEKLFF
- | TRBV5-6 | CASGPGRTREQYF
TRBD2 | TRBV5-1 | CASSPPRAGVSNEQYF
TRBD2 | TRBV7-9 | CASSTGLDNNEQFF
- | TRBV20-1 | CSASSGNTIYF
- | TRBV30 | CAWSGANVLTF
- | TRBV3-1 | CASSQKATFRDEQFF
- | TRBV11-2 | CASSRLGETQYF
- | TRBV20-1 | CSATRLGISTDTQYF
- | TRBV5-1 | CASTRGGTDTQYF
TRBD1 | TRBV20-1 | CSATGTANQPQHF
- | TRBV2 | CASSEGLPGANVLTF
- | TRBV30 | CAWSGISQETQYF
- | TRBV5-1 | CASSFSRRTEAFF
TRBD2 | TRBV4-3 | CASSQAFERGTQYF
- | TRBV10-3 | CAISGRVSGQETQYF
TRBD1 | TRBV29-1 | CSVGRGQGTTNTEAFF
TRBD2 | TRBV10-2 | CASRRTSGTHNEQFF
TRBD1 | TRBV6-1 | CASSEAGTGYEQYF
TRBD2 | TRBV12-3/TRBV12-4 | CASSFGSGRAGETQYF
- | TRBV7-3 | CASSGPYQGSGANVLTF
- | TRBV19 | CASSVSTVTGELFF
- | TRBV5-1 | CASSFRPDGANVLTF
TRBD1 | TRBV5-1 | CASSLQGGLYEQYF
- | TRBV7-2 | CASSLDRANEKLFF
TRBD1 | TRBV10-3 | CAISESQGAENIQYF
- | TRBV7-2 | CASSLAGSGVTEAFF
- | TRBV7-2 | CASSLDRSGANVLTF
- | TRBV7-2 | CASSLQGPGANVLTF
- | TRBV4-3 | CASSQDYRETQYF
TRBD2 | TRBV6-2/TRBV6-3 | CASSYPLAGVKDTQYF
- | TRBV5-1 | CASSLVSSGTDTQYF
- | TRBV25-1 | CASSELGAYEQYF
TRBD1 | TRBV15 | CATSRDNPRGVDYGYTF
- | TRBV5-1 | CASCLVTSTDTQYF
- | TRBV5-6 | CATKKPADYGYTF
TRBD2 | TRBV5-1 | CASESLAGGSETQYF
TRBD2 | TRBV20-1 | CSASTSGRAEQFF
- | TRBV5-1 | CASSLEAHSGNTIYF